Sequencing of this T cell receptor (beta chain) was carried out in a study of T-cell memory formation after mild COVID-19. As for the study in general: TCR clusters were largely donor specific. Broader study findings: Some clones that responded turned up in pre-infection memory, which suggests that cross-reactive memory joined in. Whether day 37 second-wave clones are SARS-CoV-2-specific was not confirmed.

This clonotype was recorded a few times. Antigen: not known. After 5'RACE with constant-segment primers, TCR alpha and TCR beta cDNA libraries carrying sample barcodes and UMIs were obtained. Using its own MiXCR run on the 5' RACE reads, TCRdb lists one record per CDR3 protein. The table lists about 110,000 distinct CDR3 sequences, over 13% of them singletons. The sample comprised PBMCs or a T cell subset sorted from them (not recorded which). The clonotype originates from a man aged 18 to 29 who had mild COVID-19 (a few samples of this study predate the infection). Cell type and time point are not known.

In DNA form, the CDR3 reads TGTGCCAGCAGCTCATTAGCGGGGGCTGGCACAGATACGCAGTATTTT. Its protein product is CASSSLAGAGTDTQYF. This chain links TRBV7-9 with TRBJ2-3; 9 nucleotides align to TRBD2. CDR1 and CDR2 (germline): SEHNR, FQNEAQ (reference sequence). The V segment lost 4 bases and the J segment 1 base; nucleotides outside the gene matches: 6. CDR3 length: 16 amino acids. Full variable domain (remainder filled in from reference TRBV7-9 and TRBJ2-3): DTGVSQNPRHKITKRGQNVTFRCDPISEHNRLYWYRQTLGQGPEFLTYFQNEAQLEKSRLLSDRFSAERPKGSFSTLEIQRTEQGDSAMYLCASSSLAGAGTDTQYFGPGTRLTVL.